Below are 8 T cell receptor beta chains sequenced from a single sample in a study of beta chain features in type 1 diabetes. Sequencing targeted expressed TCRB transcripts, as all isolated RNA had been reverse transcribed. The repertoire was sequenced with immunoSEQ multiplex PCR; TCRdb's copy has only in-frame clones and lacks some. The profile shows more than 300,000 clones, about 12% of them singletons. The sequenced sample was naive CD4+ T cells from blood. Receptors originate from a man younger than 35 in good health.

CDR3 DNA: TGTGCCAGCAGCGCTAGCGGGGCGATCACCGGGGAGCTGTTTTTT. It codes for CASSASGAITGELFF. This chain connects TRBV9 to TRBJ2-2; 9 bases match TRBD2. The CDR3 extends over 15 amino acids. V lost 3 bases, J lost 4 bases, and 4 bases stayed unmatched. Germline-derived CDR1 and CDR2 are SGDLS and YYNGEE.

Only a few counts were recorded for this clone. The chain employs TRBV7-2 and TRBJ2-7; 10 bases map to TRBD2. The J segment lost 5 bases and the V segment lost 2 bases, leaving 9 bases of the junction unmatched. The germline CDR1 and CDR2 sequences are SGHTA and FQGNSA. This CDR3 comprises 16 residues. Here the CDR3 reads CASSLHPPGTSDEQYF. CDR3 sequence (DNA): TGTGCCAGCAGCTTACACCCTCCCGGGACTAGCGACGAGCAGTACTTC. The entire variable domain, with the rest obtained from reference TRBV7-2 and TRBJ2-7, is as follows: GAGVSQSPSNKVTEKGKDVELRCDPISGHTALYWYRQSLGQGLEFLIYFQGNSAPDKSGLPSDRFSAERTGGSVSTLTIQRTQQEDSAVYLCASSLHPPGTSDEQYFGPGTRLTVT.

J is TRBJ2-7 and V is TRBV4-3; 12 bases map to TRBD2. Per germline, CDR1 LGHNA and CDR2 YSLEER. With 4 bases clipped from V and 7 bases from J, the junction kept 8 bases outside the gene matches. This CDR3 spans 15 amino acids. CDR3 residues: CASSLRLAGVGEQYF. For the CDR3, the DNA is TGCGCCAGCAGCCTACGACTAGCGGGAGTGGGGGAGCAGTACTTC.

This clone was counted only a few times. The V call is TRBV5-4, the J call TRBJ2-2; a possible D gene is TRBD2 (5 bases). CDR3 length equals 14 residues. With 2 bases removed from V and 6 bases from J, the gap between germline ends came to 11 bases. The germline V gene encodes CDR1 SGHNT and CDR2 YYREEE (reference sequence). The CDR3, as DNA: TGTGCCAGCAGCTTTTCGGGCGGGCCCGGGGAGCTGTTTTTT. This encodes CASSFSGGPGELFF.

The V and J genes are TRBV7-9 and TRBJ2-3; the match to TRBD1 covers 9 bases. This CDR3 comprises 15 residues. The V gene end was trimmed by 7 bases and the J gene end by 4 bases; junction bases not matched to a gene: 9. Germline CDR1 SEHNR, CDR2 FQNEAQ (reference sequence). The CDR3: CASTFTGGSADTQYF. The DNA of the CDR3 is TGTGCCAGCACCTTTACAGGGGGCTCCGCAGATACGCAGTATTTT. Based on the CDR3 plus reference TRBV7-9 and TRBJ2-3, the full variable domain is DTGVSQNPRHKITKRGQNVTFRCDPISEHNRLYWYRQTLGQGPEFLTYFQNEAQLEKSRLLSDRFSAERPKGSFSTLEIQRTEQGDSAMYLCASTFTGGSADTQYFGPGTRLTVL.

The CDR3 sequence is CASIGGTVFGEQFF. The CDR3 DNA sequence: TGTGCCAGCATCGGGGGAACAGTGTTTGGTGAGCAGTTCTTC. This chain joins TRBV6-1 and TRBJ2-1; maybe TRBD2 (6 bases). The CDR3 consists of 14 residues. V was trimmed by 7 bases and J by 9 bases, leaving 19 bases between them. Germline CDR1 is MNHNS and CDR2 is SASEGT.

This clone came up a few times. The chain has TRBV7-3 and TRBJ2-5; TRBD2 might be the D (6 bases). V lost 2 bases to trimming and J lost 4 bases, with 11 bases between them. The CDR3 is 14 residues long. Germline loops: CDR1 SGHTA, CDR2 FQGTGA. CDR3 nucleotides: TGTGCCAGCAGCTTAGGAGGGAGCAGAGAGACCCAGTACTTC. Translated: CASSLGGSRETQYF. Full variable domain (missing parts from reference TRBV7-3 and TRBJ2-5): GAGVSQTPSNKVTEKGKYVELRCDPISGHTALYWYRQSLGQGPEFLIYFQGTGAADDSGLPNDRFFAVRPEGSVSTLKIQRTERGDSAVYLCASSLGGSRETQYFGPGTRLLVL.

The chain joins TRBV5-4 to TRBJ2-2; the match to TRBD2 covers 10 bases. This CDR3 region has 15 residues. Germline CDR1 reads SGHNT; CDR2 reads YYREEE (reference sequence). J lost 9 bases, V lost 1 base, and 6 bases had no gene match. The CDR3 sequence: CASSLPGTSVRELFF. DNA for the CDR3: TGTGCCAGCAGCTTGCCCGGGACTAGCGTTAGGGAGCTGTTTTTT.